These T cell receptor beta chains were read from a single sample in a study of T cells in Graves' hyperthyroidism and ophthalmopathy. TCRdb re-called the multiplex PCR reads through MiXCR, storing one row per CDR3 protein. The table includes around 420,000 distinct CDR3 sequences, 15% to 19% detected once. Sequences were obtained from blood. The receptor source for this set is a woman younger than 30 with Graves' hyperthyroidism. Each CDR3 is given with its conserved first and last residue. Fields, in order: clone size, D gene, V gene, J gene, CDR3 DNA, CDR3 protein. The D gene is left open where the match is weak. Size tells how often a clone was seen (once, few, many) or the class of an expanded clone, and some rows leave it out.

.,.,TRBV12-3/TRBV12-4,TRBJ1-5,TGTGCCAGCAGTCGAGGACAGAGCAATCAGTCCCAGCATTTT,CASSRGQSNQSQHF
many,TRBD2,TRBV12-3/TRBV12-4,TRBJ2-1,TGTGCCAGCAGCACATACTCCGGGACTAGCGGGGGGATCTACAATGAGCAGTTCTTC,CASSTYSGTSGGIYNEQFF
many,TRBD2,TRBV28,TRBJ2-1,TGTGCCAGCAGTTTTGGGCTGACCCCTTTCAGCGGGAGCTCCTACAATGAGCAGTTCTTC,CASSFGLTPFSGSSYNEQFF
few,TRBD1,TRBV28,TRBJ2-7,TGTGCCAGCAGTTTTACCGGGACAGGGACGAGGGAGCAGTACTTC,CASSFTGTGTREQYF
few,TRBD1,TRBV19,TRBJ1-1,TGTGCCAGTACCCCCGACAGGGGGCCGAACACTGAAGCTTTCTTT,CASTPDRGPNTEAFF
few,.,TRBV9,TRBJ2-2,TGTGCCAGCAGCGTAGGCGACAGCCGCTCCACCGGGGAGCTGTTTTTT,CASSVGDSRSTGELFF
many,.,TRBV3-1,TRBJ2-1,TGTGCCAGCAGCCAAAGAGTGCTCGGGGATGAGCAGTTCTTC,CASSQRVLGDEQFF
.,.,TRBV27,TRBJ1-5,TGTGCCAGCAGTTTTCAGGGTTATAGCAATCAGCCCCAGCATTTT,CASSFQGYSNQPQHF
many,TRBD1,TRBV9,TRBJ1-2,TGTGCCAGCAGCCCCGCAGGGGGGGACTATGGCTACACCTTC,CASSPAGGDYGYTF
.,TRBD1,TRBV20-1,TRBJ2-7,TGCAGTGCTAGCCCCGGGACAGGGGCCTACGAGCAGTACTTC,CSASPGTGAYEQYF
many,.,TRBV28,TRBJ1-2,TGTGCCAGCAGTTTCGAGGGATTGGACTATGGCTACACCTTC,CASSFEGLDYGYTF
few,.,TRBV6-6,TRBJ2-3,TGTGCCAGCAGTTACACCGGGAGAGGCACAGATACGCAGTATTTT,CASSYTGRGTDTQYF
once,.,TRBV4-1,TRBJ2-1,TGCGCCAGCAGCCAAGGCGAGCGGTCTAGCTCCTACAATGAGCAGTTCTTC,CASSQGERSSSYNEQFF
many,.,TRBV6-5,TRBJ1-5,TGTGCCAGCAGGTACTCCCCGGGGAAGCCCCAGCATTTT,CASRYSPGKPQHF
many,TRBD2,TRBV20-1,TRBJ2-7,TGCAGTGCTAGAGATTTAGGGACTAGCGTAACCTACGAGCAGTACTTC,CSARDLGTSVTYEQYF
.,TRBD1,TRBV7-9,TRBJ1-2,TGTGCCAGCAGCAAGGGGACAGGGGTTGATGGCTACACCTTC,CASSKGTGVDGYTF
many,TRBD2,TRBV7-9,TRBJ2-7,TGTGCCAGCAGCTTATCCGGGAGGGACCCCTACGAGCAGTACTTC,CASSLSGRDPYEQYF
many,.,TRBV2,TRBJ2-3,TGTGCCAGCAGTGAAAGATTGGGGGCAGATACGCAGTATTTT,CASSERLGADTQYF